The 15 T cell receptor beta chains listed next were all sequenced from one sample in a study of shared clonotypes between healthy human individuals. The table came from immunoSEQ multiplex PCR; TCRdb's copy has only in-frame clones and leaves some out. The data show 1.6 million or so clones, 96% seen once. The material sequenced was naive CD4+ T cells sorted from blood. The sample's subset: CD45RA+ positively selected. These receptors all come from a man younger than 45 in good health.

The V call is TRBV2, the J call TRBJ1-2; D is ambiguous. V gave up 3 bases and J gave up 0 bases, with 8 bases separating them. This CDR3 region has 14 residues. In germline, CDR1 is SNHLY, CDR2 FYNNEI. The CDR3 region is CASSERAANYGYTF. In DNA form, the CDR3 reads TGTGCCAGCAGTGAGAGGGCGGCTAACTATGGCTACACCTTC.

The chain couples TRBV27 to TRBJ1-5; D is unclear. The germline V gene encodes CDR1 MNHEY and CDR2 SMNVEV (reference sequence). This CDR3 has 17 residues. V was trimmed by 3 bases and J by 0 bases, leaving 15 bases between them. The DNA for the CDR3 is TGTGCCAGCAGTTTCCGGGGAAACCAAATTAGCAATCAGCCCCAGCATTTT. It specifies CASSFRGNQISNQPQHF.

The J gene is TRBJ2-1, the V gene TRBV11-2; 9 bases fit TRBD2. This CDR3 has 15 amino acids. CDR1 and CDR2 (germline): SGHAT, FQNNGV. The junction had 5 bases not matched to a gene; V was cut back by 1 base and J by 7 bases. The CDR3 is CASSLGGRAKNEQFF. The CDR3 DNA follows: TGTGCCAGCAGCTTAGGCGGGAGGGCGAAGAATGAGCAGTTCTTC.

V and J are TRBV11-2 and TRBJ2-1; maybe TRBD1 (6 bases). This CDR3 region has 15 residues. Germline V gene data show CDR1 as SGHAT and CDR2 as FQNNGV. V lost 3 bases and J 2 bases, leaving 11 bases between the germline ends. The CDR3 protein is CASSLSQGTYNEQFF. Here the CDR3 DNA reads TGTGCCAGCAGCTTGTCACAGGGAACCTACAATGAGCAGTTCTTC.

The CDR3 DNA reads TGTGCCATCAGTGAGGCAGGGAGGGGTCAGCCCCAGCATTTT. It yields the protein CAISEAGRGQPQHF. The chain uses TRBV10-3 and TRBJ1-5; maybe TRBD1 (5 bases). V was cut by 2 bases and J by 6 bases, with 11 bases left in between. Germline V gene sequence: CDR1 ENHRY, CDR2 SYGVKD. The CDR3 sequence is 14 residues long.

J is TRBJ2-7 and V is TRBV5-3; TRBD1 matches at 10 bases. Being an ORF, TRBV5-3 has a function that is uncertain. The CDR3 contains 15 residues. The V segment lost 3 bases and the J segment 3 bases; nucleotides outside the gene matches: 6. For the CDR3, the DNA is TGTGCCAGAAGCTGGGGGACAGGGGACCACTACGAGCAGTACTTC. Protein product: CARSWGTGDHYEQYF.

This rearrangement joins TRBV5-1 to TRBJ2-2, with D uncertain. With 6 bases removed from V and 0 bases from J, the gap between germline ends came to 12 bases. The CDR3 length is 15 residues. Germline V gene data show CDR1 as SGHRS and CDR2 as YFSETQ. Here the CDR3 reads CASTVLASNTGELFF. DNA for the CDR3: TGCGCCAGCACAGTATTAGCCTCGAACACCGGGGAGCTGTTTTTT. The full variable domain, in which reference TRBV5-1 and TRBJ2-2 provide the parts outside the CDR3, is KAGVTQTPRYLIKTRGQQVTLSCSPISGHRSVSWYQQTPGQGLQFLFEYFSETQRNKGNFPGRFSGRQFSNSRSEMNVSTLELGDSALYLCASTVLASNTGELFFGEGSRLTVL.

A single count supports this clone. The CDR3 DNA follows: TGCGCCAGCAGCCACCACGAAGATGCTAGCGGACCCTACGAGCAGTACTTC. Protein sequence: CASSHHEDASGPYEQYF. The V and J genes are TRBV4-1 and TRBJ2-7; 7 bases are a match to TRBD2. Germline V gives CDR1 MGHRA, CDR2 YSYEKL. V shed 3 bases, J shed 2 bases, and the junction held 13 bases outside the gene matches. This CDR3 spans 17 amino acids.

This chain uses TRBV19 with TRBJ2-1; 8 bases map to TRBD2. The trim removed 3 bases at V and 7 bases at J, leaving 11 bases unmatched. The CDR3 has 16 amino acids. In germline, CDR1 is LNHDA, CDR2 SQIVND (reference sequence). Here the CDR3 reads CASSIYGGRLSNEQFF. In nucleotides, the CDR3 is TGTGCCAGTAGTATCTATGGCGGGAGGCTTTCTAATGAGCAGTTCTTC.

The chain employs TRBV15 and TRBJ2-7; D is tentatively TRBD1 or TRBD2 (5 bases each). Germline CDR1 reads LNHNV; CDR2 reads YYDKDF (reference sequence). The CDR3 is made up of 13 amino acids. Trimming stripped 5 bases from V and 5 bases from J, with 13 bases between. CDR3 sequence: CATSGTPFDEQYF. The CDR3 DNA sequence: TGTGCCACCAGCGGGACGCCGTTCGACGAGCAGTACTTC.

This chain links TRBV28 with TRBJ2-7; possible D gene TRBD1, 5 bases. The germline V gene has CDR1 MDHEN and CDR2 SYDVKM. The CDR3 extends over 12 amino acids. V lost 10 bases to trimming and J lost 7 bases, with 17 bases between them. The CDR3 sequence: CATTGTAMEQYF. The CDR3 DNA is TGTGCCACCACAGGAACTGCCATGGAGCAGTACTTC.

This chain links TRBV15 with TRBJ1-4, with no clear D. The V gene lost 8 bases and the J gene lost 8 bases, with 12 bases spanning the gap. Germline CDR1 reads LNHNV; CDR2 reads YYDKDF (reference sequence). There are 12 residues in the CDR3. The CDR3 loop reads CATALGREKLFF. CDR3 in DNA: TGTGCCACCGCATTGGGGAGGGAAAAACTGTTTTTT.

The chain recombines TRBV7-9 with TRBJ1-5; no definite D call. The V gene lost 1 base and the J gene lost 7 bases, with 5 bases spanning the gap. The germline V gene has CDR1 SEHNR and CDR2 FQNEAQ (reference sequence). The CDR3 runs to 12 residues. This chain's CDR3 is CASSLVEQPQHF. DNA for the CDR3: TGTGCCAGCAGCTTAGTAGAGCAGCCCCAGCATTTT.

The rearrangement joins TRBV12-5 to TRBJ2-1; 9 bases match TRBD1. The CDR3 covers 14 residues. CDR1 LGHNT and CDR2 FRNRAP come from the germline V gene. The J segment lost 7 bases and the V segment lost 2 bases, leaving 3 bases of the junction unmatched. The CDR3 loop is CASGLRGTGNEQFF. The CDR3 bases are TGTGCTAGTGGTTTGCGAGGGACAGGGAATGAGCAGTTCTTC.

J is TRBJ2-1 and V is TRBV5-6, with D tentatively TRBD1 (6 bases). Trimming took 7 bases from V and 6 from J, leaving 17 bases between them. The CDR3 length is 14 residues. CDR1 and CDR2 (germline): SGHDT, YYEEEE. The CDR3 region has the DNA TGTGCCAGCCGCGTGGGGGCGCGTCTCAATGAGCAGTTCTTC. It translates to CASRVGARLNEQFF.